The entry below gives a single TCR beta chain sequence along with its context. The antigen is undetermined. Trimming shortened V by 8 bases and J by 7 bases, and 11 bases separated the two germline ends. Germline V CDR1 and CDR2: MDHEN, SYDVKM. The CDR3 contains 12 residues. The source of the sample is a study of CD8 T cells in Susac syndrome. Study in general: Susac syndrome patients were untreated, on corticosteroids with some adding intravenous immunoglobulin, or on intravenous immunoglobulin only. Study-level results: Susac-specific public clones were found in total CD8+ and CD8+ TEMRA repertoires, numbering 15 to 20 and five, respectively.

Reverse transcription of about 0.5 to 1 ug RNA was carried out with random hexamers. MiXCR was run by TCRdb on the immunoSEQ multiplex PCR reads, yielding one entry per CDR3 protein. The sample holds under 95,000 distinct CDR3 sequences, around 93% seen once. The clonotype was recovered from a human donor with Susac syndrome. Sequences were obtained from CD8+ T cells from PBMCs. The chain links TRBV28 to TRBJ2-2; D is unclear. The CDR3 nucleotides read TGTGCCAGCTGTTCCCCGGGCGGGGAGCTGTTTTTT. Its translation is CASCSPGGELFF.